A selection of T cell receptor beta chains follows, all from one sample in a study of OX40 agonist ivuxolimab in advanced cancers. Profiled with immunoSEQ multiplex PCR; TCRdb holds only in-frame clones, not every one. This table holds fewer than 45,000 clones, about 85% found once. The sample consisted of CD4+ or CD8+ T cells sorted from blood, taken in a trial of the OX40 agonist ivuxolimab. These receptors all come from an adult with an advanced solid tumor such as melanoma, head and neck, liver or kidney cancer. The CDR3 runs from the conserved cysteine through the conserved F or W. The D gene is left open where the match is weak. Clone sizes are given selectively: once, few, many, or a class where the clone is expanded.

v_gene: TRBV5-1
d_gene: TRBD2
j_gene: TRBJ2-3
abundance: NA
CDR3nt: TGCGCCAGCAGGATGACGGGACTAGCGGGAGCCGGAGGCACAGATACGCAGTATTTT
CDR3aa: CASRMTGLAGAGGTDTQYF

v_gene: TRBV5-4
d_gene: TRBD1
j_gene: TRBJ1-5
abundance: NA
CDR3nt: TGTGCCAGCAGCCACGGACAGGGCGAAGCTCAGCCCCAGCATTTT
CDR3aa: CASSHGQGEAQPQHF

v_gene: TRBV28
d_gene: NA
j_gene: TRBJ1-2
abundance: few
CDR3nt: TGTGCCAGCAGTTTAGGACAGTACTATGGCTACACCTTC
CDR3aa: CASSLGQYYGYTF

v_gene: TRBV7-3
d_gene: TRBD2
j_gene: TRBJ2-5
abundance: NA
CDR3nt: TGTGCCAGCAGCCCAGGGACTAGATTTGGAGAGACCCAGTACTTC
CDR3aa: CASSPGTRFGETQYF

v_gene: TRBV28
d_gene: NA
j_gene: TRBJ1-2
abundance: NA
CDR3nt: TGTGCCAGCAGCTCACCACCTCAAAACTATGGCTACACCTTC
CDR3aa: CASSSPPQNYGYTF

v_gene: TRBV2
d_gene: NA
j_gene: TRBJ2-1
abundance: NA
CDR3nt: TGTGCCAGCAGCGGGACTTCTAATTACAATGAGCAGTTCTTC
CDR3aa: CASSGTSNYNEQFF

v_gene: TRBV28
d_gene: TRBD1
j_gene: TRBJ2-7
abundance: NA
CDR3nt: TGTGCCAGCAGTCAAGGACAGGCGAGCTCCTACGAGCAGTACTTC
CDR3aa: CASSQGQASSYEQYF

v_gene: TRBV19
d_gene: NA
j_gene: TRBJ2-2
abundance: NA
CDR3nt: TGTGCCAGTAGTTGGGGGAGAGGGGACACCGGGGAGCTGTTTTTT
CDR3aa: CASSWGRGDTGELFF

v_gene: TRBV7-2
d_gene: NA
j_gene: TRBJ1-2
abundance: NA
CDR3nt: TGTGCCAGCAGCTTAGGGAGGGCAGCTAACTATGGCTACACCTTC
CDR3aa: CASSLGRAANYGYTF

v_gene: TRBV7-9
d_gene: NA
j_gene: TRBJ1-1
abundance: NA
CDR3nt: TGTGCCAGCAGCCGCCGGGACACGGGGAACACTGAAGCTTTCTTT
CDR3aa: CASSRRDTGNTEAFF

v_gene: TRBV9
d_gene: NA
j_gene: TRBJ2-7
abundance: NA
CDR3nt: TGTGCCAGCAGCGTAGATAGCTTTTCCTACGAGCAGTACTTC
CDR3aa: CASSVDSFSYEQYF

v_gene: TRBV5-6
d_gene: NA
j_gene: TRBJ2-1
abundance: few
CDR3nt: TGTGCCAGCAGCTTGGGGGTGTTGGGTGAGCAGTTCTTC
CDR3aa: CASSLGVLGEQFF

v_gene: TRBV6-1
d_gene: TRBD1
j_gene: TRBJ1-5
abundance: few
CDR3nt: TGTGCCAGCAGTGGACAGGGGGCCAATCAGCCCCAGCATTTT
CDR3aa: CASSGQGANQPQHF

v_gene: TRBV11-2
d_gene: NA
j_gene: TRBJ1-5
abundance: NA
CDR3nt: TGTGCCAGCAGCTTAGGGGGGAGCAATCAGCCCCAGCATTTT
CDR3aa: CASSLGGSNQPQHF

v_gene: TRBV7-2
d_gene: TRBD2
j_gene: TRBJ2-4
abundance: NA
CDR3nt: TGTGCCAGCAGCGGGGGCTCTGTAGCGGGAGGGCAAAACATTCAGTACTTC
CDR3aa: CASSGGSVAGGQNIQYF

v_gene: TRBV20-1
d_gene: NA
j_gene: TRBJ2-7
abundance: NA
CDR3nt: TGCAGTGCTGGTTTATTGTACGAGCAGTACTTC
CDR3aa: CSAGLLYEQYF

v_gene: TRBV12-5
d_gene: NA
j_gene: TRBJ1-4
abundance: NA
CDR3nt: TGTGCTAGTGGTTCTCCCCACAGGGCGGGAGATGAAAAACTGTTTTTT
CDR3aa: CASGSPHRAGDEKLFF

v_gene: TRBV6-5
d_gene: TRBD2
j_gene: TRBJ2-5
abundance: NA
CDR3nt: TGTGCCAGCAGTTCCTCACTAGCGGGAGGGGGGACCCAGTACTTC
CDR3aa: CASSSSLAGGGTQYF

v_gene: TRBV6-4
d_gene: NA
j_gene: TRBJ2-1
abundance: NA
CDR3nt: TGTGCCAGCAGGGCCGATTCCACGGTCCTGAATGAGCAGTTCTTC
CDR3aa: CASRADSTVLNEQFF

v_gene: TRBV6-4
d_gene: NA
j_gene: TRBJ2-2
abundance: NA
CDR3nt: TGTGCCAGCAAGGCAGGGCATAACACCGGGGAGCTGTTTTTT
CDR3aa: CASKAGHNTGELFF

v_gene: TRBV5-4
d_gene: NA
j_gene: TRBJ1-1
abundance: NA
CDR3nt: TGTGCCAGCAGCGATACCCAGAACACTGAAGCTTTCTTT
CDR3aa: CASSDTQNTEAFF

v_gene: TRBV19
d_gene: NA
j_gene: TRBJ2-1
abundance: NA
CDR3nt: TGTGCCAGTAGTATAGACGGGAGTTACTACAATGAGCAGTTCTTC
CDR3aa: CASSIDGSYYNEQFF

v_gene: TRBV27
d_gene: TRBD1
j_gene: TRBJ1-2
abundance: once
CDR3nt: TGTGCCAGCAGTTTACGGGACAGGGGAATCTATGGCTACACCTTC
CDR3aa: CASSLRDRGIYGYTF

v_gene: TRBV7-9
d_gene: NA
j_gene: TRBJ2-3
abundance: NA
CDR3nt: TGTGCCAGCAGCTTAGTGGTGGGGGCGAGTACAGATACGCAGTATTTT
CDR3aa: CASSLVVGASTDTQYF

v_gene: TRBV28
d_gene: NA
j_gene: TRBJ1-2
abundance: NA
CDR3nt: TGTGCCAGCAGTAACCCGGGAGGCTACACCTTC
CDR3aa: CASSNPGGYTF

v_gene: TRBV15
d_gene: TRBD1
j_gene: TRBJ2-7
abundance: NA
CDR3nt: TGTGCCACCAGCAGAGATGGGACAGGGGTCTACGAGCAGTACTTC
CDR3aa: CATSRDGTGVYEQYF

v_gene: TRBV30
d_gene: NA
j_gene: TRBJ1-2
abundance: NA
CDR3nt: TGTGCCTGGGCCCGAAGGGAAACCCAGGCAAACAAGGGCTATGGCTACACCTTC
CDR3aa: CAWARRETQANKGYGYTF

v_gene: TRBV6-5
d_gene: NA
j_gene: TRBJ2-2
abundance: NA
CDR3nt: TGTGCCAGCAGTGAAGTTATAAGGGGCGGGGAGCTGTTTTTT
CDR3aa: CASSEVIRGGELFF